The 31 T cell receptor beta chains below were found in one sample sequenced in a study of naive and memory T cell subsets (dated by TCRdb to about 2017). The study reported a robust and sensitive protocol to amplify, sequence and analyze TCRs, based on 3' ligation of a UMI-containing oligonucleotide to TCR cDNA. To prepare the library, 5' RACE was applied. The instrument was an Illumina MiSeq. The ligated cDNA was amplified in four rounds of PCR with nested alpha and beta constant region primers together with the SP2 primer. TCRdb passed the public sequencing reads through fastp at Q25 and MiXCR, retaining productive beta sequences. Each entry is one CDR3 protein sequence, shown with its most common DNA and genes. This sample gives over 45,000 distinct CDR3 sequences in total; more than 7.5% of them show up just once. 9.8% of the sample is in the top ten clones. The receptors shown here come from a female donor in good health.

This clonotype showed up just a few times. CDR3 protein: CASSSGREETQYF. The DNA for the CDR3 is TGTGCCAGCAGTTCAGGGAGGGAAGAGACCCAGTACTTC. The chain couples TRBV12-3 or TRBV12-4 to TRBJ2-5, with 7 bases lining up with TRBD2. The CDR3 covers 13 residues. V shed 4 bases and J 3 bases; nucleotides not matched to a gene: 2.

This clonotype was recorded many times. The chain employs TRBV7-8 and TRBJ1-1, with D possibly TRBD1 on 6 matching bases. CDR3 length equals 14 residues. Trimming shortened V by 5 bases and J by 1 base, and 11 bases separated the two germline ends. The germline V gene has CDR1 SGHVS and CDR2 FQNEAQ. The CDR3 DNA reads TGTGCCAGCAGCAAGGGGGGAAGGAACACTGAAGCTTTCTTT. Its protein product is CASSKGGRNTEAFF.

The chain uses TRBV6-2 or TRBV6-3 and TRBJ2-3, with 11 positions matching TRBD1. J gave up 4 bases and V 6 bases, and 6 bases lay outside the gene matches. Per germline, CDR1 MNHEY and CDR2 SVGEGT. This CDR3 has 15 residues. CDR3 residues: CASSRGTGGADTQYF. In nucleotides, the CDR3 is TGTGCCAGCAGCCGAGGGACAGGGGGTGCAGATACGCAGTATTTT.

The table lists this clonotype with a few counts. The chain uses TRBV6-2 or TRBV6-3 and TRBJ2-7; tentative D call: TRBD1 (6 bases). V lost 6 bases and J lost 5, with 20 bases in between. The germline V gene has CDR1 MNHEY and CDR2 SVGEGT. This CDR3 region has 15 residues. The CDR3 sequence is CASSPLAGEMNEQYF. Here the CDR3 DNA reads TGTGCCAGCAGCCCTTTAGCAGGGGAGATGAACGAGCAGTACTTC.

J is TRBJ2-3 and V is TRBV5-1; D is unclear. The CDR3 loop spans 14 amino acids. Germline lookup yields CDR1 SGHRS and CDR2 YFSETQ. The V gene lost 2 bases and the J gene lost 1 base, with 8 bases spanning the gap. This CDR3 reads CASSFSSRTDTQYF. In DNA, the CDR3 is TGCGCCAGCAGCTTTTCCAGCCGCACAGATACGCAGTATTTT.

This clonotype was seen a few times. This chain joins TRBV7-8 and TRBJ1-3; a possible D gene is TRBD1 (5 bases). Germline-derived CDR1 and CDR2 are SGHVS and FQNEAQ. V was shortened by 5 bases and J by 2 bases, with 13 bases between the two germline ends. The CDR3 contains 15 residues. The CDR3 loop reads CASSPQGRAGNTIYF. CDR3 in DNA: TGTGCCAGCAGCCCTCAAGGCAGGGCTGGAAACACCATATATTTT.

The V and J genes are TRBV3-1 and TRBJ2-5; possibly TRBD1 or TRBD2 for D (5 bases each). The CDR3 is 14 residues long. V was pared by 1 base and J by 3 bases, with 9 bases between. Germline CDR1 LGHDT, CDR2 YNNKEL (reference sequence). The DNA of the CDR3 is TGTGCCAGCAGCCAAGGTTGGGGGAAAGAGACCCAGTACTTC. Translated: CASSQGWGKETQYF.

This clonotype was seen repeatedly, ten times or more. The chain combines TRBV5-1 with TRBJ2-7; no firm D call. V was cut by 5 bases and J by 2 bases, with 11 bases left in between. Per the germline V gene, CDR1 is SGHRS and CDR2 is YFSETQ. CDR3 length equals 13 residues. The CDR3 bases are TGCGCCAGCAGTAAAGACGGACCCTACGAGCAGTACTTC. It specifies CASSKDGPYEQYF.

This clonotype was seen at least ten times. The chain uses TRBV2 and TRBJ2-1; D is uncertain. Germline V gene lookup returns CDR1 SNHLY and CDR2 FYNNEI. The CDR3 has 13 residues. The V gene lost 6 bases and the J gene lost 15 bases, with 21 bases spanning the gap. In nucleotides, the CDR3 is TGTGCCAGCAGGGCAACGTACAGAACCCTCGGGTTCTTC. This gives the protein CASRATYRTLGFF.

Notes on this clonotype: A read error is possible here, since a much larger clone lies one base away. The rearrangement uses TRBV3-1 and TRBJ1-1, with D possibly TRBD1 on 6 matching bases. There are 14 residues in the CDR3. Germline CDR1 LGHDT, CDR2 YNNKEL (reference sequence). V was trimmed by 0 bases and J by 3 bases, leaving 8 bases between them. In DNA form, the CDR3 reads TGTGCCAGCAGCCAAGACAGGGGTTACACTGAAGCTTTCTTT. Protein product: CASSQDRGYTEAFF.

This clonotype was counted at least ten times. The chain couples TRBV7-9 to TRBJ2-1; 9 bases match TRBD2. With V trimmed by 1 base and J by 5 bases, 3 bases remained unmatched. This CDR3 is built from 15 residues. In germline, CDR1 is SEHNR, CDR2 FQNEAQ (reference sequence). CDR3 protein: CASSLVSGGHNEQFF. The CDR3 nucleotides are TGTGCCAGCAGCTTAGTGAGCGGGGGGCACAATGAGCAGTTCTTC.

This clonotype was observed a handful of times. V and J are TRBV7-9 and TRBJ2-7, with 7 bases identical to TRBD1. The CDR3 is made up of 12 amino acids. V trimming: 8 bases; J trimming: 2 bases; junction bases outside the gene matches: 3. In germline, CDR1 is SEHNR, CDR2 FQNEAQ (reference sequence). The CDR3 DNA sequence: TGTGCCAGCCGAACAGGGGCCTACGAGCAGTACTTC. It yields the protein CASRTGAYEQYF.

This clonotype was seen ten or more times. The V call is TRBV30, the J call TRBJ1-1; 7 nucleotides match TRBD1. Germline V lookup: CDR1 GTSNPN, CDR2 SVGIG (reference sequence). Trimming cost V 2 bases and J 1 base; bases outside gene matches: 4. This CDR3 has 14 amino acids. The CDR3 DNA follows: TGTGCCTGGAGTACGGGACAGCCGAACACTGAAGCTTTCTTT. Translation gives CAWSTGQPNTEAFF. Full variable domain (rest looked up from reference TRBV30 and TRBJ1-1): SQTIHQWPATLVQPVGSPLSLECTVEGTSNPNLYWYRQAAGRGLQLLFYSVGIGQISSEVPQNLSASRPQDRQFILSSKKLLLSDSGFYLCAWSTGQPNTEAFFGQGTRLTVV.

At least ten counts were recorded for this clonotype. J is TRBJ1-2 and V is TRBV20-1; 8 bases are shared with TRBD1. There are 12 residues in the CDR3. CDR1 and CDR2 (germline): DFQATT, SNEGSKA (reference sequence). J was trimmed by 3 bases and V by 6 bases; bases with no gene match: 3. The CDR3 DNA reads TGCAGTGCCACGACAGGGGACTATGGCTACACCTTC. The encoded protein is CSATTGDYGYTF.

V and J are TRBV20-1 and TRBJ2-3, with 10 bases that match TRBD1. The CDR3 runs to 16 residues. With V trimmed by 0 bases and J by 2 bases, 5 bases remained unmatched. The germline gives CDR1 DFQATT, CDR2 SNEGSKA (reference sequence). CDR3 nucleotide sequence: TGCAGTGCTAGAGAAGGACAGGGGGGTTACACAGATACGCAGTATTTT. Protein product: CSAREGQGGYTDTQYF.

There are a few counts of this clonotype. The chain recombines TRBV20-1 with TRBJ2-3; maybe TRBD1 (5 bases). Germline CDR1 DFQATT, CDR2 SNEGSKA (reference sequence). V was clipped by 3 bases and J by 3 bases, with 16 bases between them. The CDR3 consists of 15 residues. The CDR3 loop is CSASVRDSGTDTQYF. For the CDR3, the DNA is TGCAGTGCTAGTGTACGTGACAGTGGGACAGATACGCAGTATTTT.

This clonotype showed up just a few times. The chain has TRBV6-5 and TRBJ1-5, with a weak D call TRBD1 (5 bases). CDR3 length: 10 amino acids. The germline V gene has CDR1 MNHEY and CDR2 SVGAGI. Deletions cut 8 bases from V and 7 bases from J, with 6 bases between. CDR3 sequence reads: CASGGQPQHF. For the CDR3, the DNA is TGTGCCAGCGGGGGGCAGCCCCAGCATTTT.

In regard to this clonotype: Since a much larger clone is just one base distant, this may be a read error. Here the CDR3 reads CASSLGQARSYTF. The CDR3 DNA sequence: TGTGCCAGCAGCTTAGGGCAGGCGAGGAGCTACACCTTC. This sequence joins TRBV13 and TRBJ1-2, with D unresolved. Germline CDR1 is PRHDT and CDR2 is FYEKMQ (reference sequence). The CDR3 loop spans 13 amino acids. V was trimmed by 0 bases and J by 9 bases, leaving 11 bases between them. The whole variable domain, filled in from reference TRBV13 and TRBJ1-2, reads AAGVIQSPRHLIKEKRETATLKCYPIPRHDTVYWYQQGPGQDPQFLISFYEKMQSDKGSIPDRFSAQQFSDYHSELNMSSLELGDSALYFCASSLGQARSYTFGSGTRLTVV.

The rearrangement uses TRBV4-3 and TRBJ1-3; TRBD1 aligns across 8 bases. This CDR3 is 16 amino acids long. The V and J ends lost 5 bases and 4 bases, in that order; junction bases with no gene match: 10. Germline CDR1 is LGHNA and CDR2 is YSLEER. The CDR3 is CASSYRGSIAGNTIYF. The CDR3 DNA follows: TGCGCCAGCAGCTACAGGGGGAGTATTGCAGGAAACACCATATATTTT.

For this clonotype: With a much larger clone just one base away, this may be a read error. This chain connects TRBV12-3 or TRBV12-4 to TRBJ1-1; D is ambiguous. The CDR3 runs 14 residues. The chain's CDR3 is CASSLLSRNTETFF. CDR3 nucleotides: TGTGCCAGCAGTTTATTATCCAGGAACACTGAAACTTTCTTT.

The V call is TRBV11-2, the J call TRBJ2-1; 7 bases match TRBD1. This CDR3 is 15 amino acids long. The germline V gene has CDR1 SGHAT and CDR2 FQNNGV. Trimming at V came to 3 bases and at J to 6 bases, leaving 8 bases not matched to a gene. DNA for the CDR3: TGTGCCAGCAGCTTCCGACAGGGAGATATCAATGAGCAGTTCTTC. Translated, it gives CASSFRQGDINEQFF.

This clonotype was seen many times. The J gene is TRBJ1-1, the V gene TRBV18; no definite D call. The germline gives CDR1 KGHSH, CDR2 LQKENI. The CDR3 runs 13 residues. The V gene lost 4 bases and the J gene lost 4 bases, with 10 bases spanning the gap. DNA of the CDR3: TGTGCCAGCTCACAGACCCCCATCACTGAAGCTTTCTTT. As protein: CASSQTPITEAFF.

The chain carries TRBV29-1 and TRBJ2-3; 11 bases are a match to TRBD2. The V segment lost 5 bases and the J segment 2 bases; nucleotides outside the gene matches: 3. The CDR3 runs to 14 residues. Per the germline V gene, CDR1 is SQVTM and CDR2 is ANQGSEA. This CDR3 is CSVLAGGSTDTQYF. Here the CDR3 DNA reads TGCAGCGTTTTAGCGGGGGGGTCCACAGATACGCAGTATTTT.

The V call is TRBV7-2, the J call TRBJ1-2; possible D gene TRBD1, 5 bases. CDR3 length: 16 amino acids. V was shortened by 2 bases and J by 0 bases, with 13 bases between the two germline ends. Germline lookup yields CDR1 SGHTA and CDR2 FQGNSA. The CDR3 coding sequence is TGTGCCAGCAGCTTACTCCCTAGGGGATCTAACTATGGCTACACCTTC. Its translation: CASSLLPRGSNYGYTF.

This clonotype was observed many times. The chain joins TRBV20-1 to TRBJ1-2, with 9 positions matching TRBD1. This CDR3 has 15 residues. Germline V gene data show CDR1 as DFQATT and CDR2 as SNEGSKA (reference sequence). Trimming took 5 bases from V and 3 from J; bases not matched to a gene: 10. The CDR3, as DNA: TGCAGTGCTCCGGGACAGGGAAAATCAGACTATGGCTACACCTTC. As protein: CSAPGQGKSDYGYTF.

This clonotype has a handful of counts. For the CDR3, the DNA is TGTGCCAGCAGCGAAGCAGGACAGGGATGGTACGAGCAGTACTTC. Residues: CASSEAGQGWYEQYF. The chain recombines TRBV7-2 with TRBJ2-7; TRBD1 matches at 8 bases. The germline CDR1 and CDR2 sequences are SGHTA and FQGNSA. This CDR3 spans 15 amino acids. The V gene end was trimmed by 5 bases and the J gene end by 4 bases; junction bases not matched to a gene: 10.

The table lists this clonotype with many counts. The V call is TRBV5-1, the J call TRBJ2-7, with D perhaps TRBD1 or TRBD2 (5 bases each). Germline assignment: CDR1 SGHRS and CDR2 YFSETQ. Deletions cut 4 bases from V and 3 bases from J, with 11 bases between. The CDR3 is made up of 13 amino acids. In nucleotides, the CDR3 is TGCGCCAGCAGCGCCCGGGACCACTACGAGCAGTACTTC. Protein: CASSARDHYEQYF.

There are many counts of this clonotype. Written as DNA, the CDR3 is TGTGCCAGCAGTGGGGGAGCAAAACTGTTTTTT. As protein: CASSGGAKLFF. The chain is built from TRBV6-1 and TRBJ1-4; D not certain. The CDR3 extends over 11 amino acids. Per the germline V gene, CDR1 is MNHNS and CDR2 is SASEGT. Trimming took 4 bases from V and 10 from J, leaving 7 bases between them.

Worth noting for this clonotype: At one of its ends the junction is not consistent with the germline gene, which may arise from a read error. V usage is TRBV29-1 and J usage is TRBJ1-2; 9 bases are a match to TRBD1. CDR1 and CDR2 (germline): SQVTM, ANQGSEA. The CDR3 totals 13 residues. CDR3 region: CSVQDRGGYGDTF. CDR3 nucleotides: TGCAGCGTTCAGGACAGGGGAGGTTATGGCGACACCTTC.

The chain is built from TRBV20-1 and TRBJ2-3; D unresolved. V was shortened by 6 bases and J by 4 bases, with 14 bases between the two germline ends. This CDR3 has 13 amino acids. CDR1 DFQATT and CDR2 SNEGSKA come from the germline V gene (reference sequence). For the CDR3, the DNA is TGCAGTGCCCCATTCTCAGGTCCAGATACGCAGTATTTT. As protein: CSAPFSGPDTQYF.

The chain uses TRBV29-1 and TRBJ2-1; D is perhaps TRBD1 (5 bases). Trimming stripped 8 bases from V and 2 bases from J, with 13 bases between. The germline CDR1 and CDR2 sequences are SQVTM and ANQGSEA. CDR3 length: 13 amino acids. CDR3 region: CSTSAGPYNEQFF. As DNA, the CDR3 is TGCAGCACTTCTGCAGGGCCCTACAATGAGCAGTTCTTC.